The 16 T cell receptor beta chains reported below all come from one sample, sequenced in a study of cytomegalovirus exposure and HLA in healthy donors. The protocol was immunoSEQ multiplex PCR, while the TCRdb copy is restricted to in-frame clones and leaves out a portion. The sample records roughly 100,000 clones, roughly 86% being singletons. The sample was PBMCs. Receptor source: a woman between 18 and 29 years old in good health and CMV-seropositive.

The chain recombines TRBV7-3 with TRBJ1-1; possible D gene TRBD1, 5 bases. The ends were cut back, 5 bases at V and 4 bases at J, with 14 bases in the middle. CDR3 length equals 14 residues. CDR1 SGHTA and CDR2 FQGTGA come from the germline V gene. Written as DNA, the CDR3 is TGTGCCAGCAGCCAGTCCGGGGGGAGCACTGAAGCTTTCTTT. Its translation is CASSQSGGSTEAFF.

The J gene is TRBJ2-7, the V gene TRBV29-1; D is undetermined. The CDR3 sequence is 13 residues long. Germline V gene lookup returns CDR1 SQVTM and CDR2 ANQGSEA. V shed 3 bases and J shed 0 bases, with 9 bases lying between them. The DNA for the CDR3 is TGCAGCGTTGAGGCGGCTGGCTCCTACGAGCAGTACTTC. Its translation is CSVEAAGSYEQYF.

This clone is a singleton in its sample. The chain joins TRBV19 to TRBJ1-3, with D hard to call. Trimming removed 10 bases from V and 0 bases from J, with 10 bases in between. The germline V gene encodes CDR1 LNHDA and CDR2 SQIVND (reference sequence). CDR3 length: 13 amino acids. For the CDR3, the DNA is TGTGCCACCAGATATTTCTCTGGAAACACCATATATTTT. Amino acid sequence: CATRYFSGNTIYF.

This chain links TRBV7-8 with TRBJ1-4, with 9 bases lining up with TRBD1. The V gene's germline CDR1 is SGHVS and CDR2 FQNEAQ. V shed 4 bases, J shed 7 bases, and the junction held 7 bases outside the gene matches. The CDR3 is 15 amino acids. Here the CDR3 reads CASSSAGTGREKLFF. The CDR3 coding sequence is TGTGCCAGCAGCTCCGCCGGGACAGGGCGTGAAAAACTGTTTTTT.

The sample holds a few counts of this clone. The chain couples TRBV25-1 to TRBJ2-1; the match to TRBD2 covers 13 bases. Germline CDR1 and CDR2: MGHDK and SYGVNS. Germline trimming cut 3 bases from V and 2 bases from J; bases unmatched to any gene: 7. The CDR3 is 18 residues long. This chain's CDR3 is CASSDRTSGGRTYNEQFF. The CDR3 nucleotides read TGTGCCAGCAGTGACCGGACTAGCGGGGGCCGAACCTACAATGAGCAGTTCTTC. Looking up the rest from reference TRBV25-1 and TRBJ2-1 gives the full variable domain: EADIYQTPRYLVIGTGKKITLECSQTMGHDKMYWYQQDPGMELHLIHYSYGVNSTEKGDLSSESTVSRIRTEHFPLTLESARPSHTSQYLCASSDRTSGGRTYNEQFFGPGTRLTVL.

The rearrangement links TRBV25-1 to TRBJ2-2, with 7 bases aligning to TRBD1. The CDR3 runs to 16 residues. With V trimmed by 3 bases and J by 2 bases, 6 bases remained unmatched. CDR1 and CDR2 (germline): MGHDK, SYGVNS. The CDR3: CASSDRDRKNTGELFF. The CDR3 DNA is TGTGCCAGCAGTGATCGGGACAGAAAAAACACCGGGGAGCTGTTTTTT.

This sequence joins TRBV9 and TRBJ2-7; TRBD2 might be the D (6 bases). Germline V gene data show CDR1 as SGDLS and CDR2 as YYNGEE. Trimming left V 4 bases short and J 1 base short, with 15 bases between. The CDR3 loop spans 15 amino acids. The CDR3 nucleotides read TGTGCCAGCAGCCCCGGGGACTTCGTTTCCTACGAGCAGTACTTC. This gives the protein CASSPGDFVSYEQYF.

The chain carries TRBV5-4 and TRBJ2-5; 8 positions agree with TRBD1. V shed 4 bases and J 4 bases; nucleotides not matched to a gene: 12. This CDR3 region has 16 residues. Per germline, CDR1 SGHNT and CDR2 YYREEE (reference sequence). The chain's CDR3 is CASSPRTGSVGETQYF. The CDR3 DNA sequence: TGTGCCAGCAGCCCTCGGACAGGGAGTGTGGGAGAGACCCAGTACTTC.

This clone was counted a single time. The chain joins TRBV7-9 to TRBJ2-1; the match to TRBD2 covers 14 bases. The trim removed 3 bases at V and 9 bases at J, leaving 4 bases unmatched. Germline V CDR1 and CDR2: SEHNR, FQNEAQ (reference sequence). The CDR3 contains 15 residues. The CDR3 bases are TGTGCCAGCAGCTTCGGACTAGCGGGAGGAGGTGAGCAGTTCTTC. Translation gives CASSFGLAGGGEQFF.

The chain uses TRBV10-1 and TRBJ2-7, with 7 bases lining up with TRBD1. This CDR3 spans 14 amino acids. Trimming removed 0 bases from V and 6 bases from J; junction bases left unmatched: 5. From germline, CDR1 is WNHNN and CDR2 SYGVQD (reference sequence). The CDR3 nucleotides are TGCGCCAGCAGTGAGTCCCAGGGGGTAAGCGAGCAGTACTTC. It codes for CASSESQGVSEQYF.

The chain recombines TRBV7-9 with TRBJ2-2, with D possibly TRBD2 on 5 matching bases. The V end was cut by 8 bases, the J end by 4 bases, with 5 bases between. CDR1 and CDR2 (germline): SEHNR, FQNEAQ (reference sequence). CDR3 size: 11 residues. Here the CDR3 reads CASEGTGELFF. The CDR3 bases are TGTGCCAGCGAGGGCACCGGGGAGCTGTTTTTT.

The table lists this clone with a count of one. This chain connects TRBV6-1 to TRBJ1-5; no clear D. Between the trimmed V and J ends, which lost 7 bases and 0 bases, there was a span of 13 bases. The CDR3 totals 15 residues. CDR1 is MNHNS and CDR2 is SASEGT in the germline V gene. The CDR3 nucleotides are TGTGCCAGCACCAAAATAGTTAATAGCAATCAGCCCCAGCATTTT. As protein: CASTKIVNSNQPQHF.

This chain links TRBV7-2 with TRBJ1-1, with 8 bases aligning to TRBD1. Germline CDR1 reads SGHTA; CDR2 reads FQGNSA. The CDR3 is 13 amino acids. Losses at the gene ends were 5 bases for V and 3 bases for J; bases not matched to a gene: 2. The CDR3 region has the DNA TGTGCCAGCAGCCCGGACAGGGACACTGAAGCTTTCTTT. This codes for CASSPDRDTEAFF.

This rearrangement joins TRBV4-2 to TRBJ1-1; perhaps TRBD1 as D (6 bases). CDR3 length: 12 residues. Trimming removed 4 bases at V and 6 bases at J, with 9 bases between. Germline loops: CDR1 LGHNA, CDR2 YNFKEQ. This CDR3 is CASSLEGAEAFF. In DNA form, the CDR3 reads TGTGCCAGCAGCCTTGAGGGGGCTGAAGCTTTCTTT.

The V gene is TRBV5-1, the J gene TRBJ2-3; TRBD2 is a possible D gene (6 bases). V was trimmed by 4 bases and J by 4 bases, leaving 19 bases between them. Germline V gene data show CDR1 as SGHRS and CDR2 as YFSETQ. The CDR3 sequence is 16 residues long. The CDR3 region has the DNA TGCGCCAGCAGCCCTAATTTAGCGGCCCGTTCAGATACGCAGTATTTT. Its translation is CASSPNLAARSDTQYF.

The chain couples TRBV4-1 to TRBJ2-5; tentatively, D is TRBD1 (6 bases). V lost 1 base, J lost 5 bases, and 14 bases lay in between. CDR1 and CDR2 (germline): MGHRA, YSYEKL. The CDR3 has 15 amino acids. CDR3 sequence reads: CASSQALGARETQYF. In nucleotides, the CDR3 is TGCGCCAGCAGCCAAGCTTTGGGGGCACGGGAGACCCAGTACTTC.